This TCR beta chain is from a study of Tregs in tolerant kidney transplant recipients. Whole-study results and caveats: In tolerant patients, donor-specific Tregs outgrew total Tregs, suggesting antigen-driven expansion.

The method was immunoSEQ multiplex PCR; TCRdb's version includes in-frame clones alone and lacks a portion of them. The sample includes 45,000 to 55,000 clones. Germline CDR1 is SGHRS and CDR2 is YFSETQ. The CDR3 has 15 residues. V was pared by 1 base and J by 3 bases, with 3 bases of the junction left unmatched. Worth noting for this clone: The antigen is unknown. The missing CDR3 end, 3 residues past where the read stops, is filled in from the germline J gene.

V gene TRBV5-1 combines with J gene TRBJ1-4, with 7 nucleotides matching TRBD1. The clonotype originates from a human donor who received a combined kidney and bone marrow transplant. The source was CD4+ T cells from blood, collected before the transplant. CDR3 DNA, as far as it was read: TGCGCCAGCAGCTTGTTTGGGACAGCTAATGAAAAA. Translated: CASSLFGTANEK. The entire CDR3 protein is CASSLFGTANEKLFF.